The T cell receptor beta chain under discussion was sequenced for a study of cytomegalovirus exposure and HLA in healthy donors. Study-level findings and limits: The authors later found most CMV-associated TCR beta chains appeared HLA-restricted.

With 60 Vbeta and 13 Jbeta primers, the PCR was carried out. Under the authors' procedure: Later, about 80 million unique TCR beta chains were counted in an analysis, and around 11 million of them were shared. Produced via immunoSEQ multiplex PCR; TCRdb's table is partial and in-frame only. That table supplies the V and J calls and clone size; D and trimming were determined from the DNA. With some 67,000 clones in the sample, the ten largest clones hold 1.5% to 2%. Of note for this clone: Its antigen is currently unknown.

The V segment lost 6 bases and the J segment 7 bases; nucleotides outside the gene matches: 4. The germline gives CDR1 MNHEY, CDR2 SVGAGI. The CDR3 is made up of 13 amino acids. The source material was PBMCs. This TCR was sampled from a woman in her thirties in good health and CMV-seronegative. This chain connects TRBV6-5 to TRBJ1-3; 9 nucleotides agree with TRBD1. The CDR3 DNA is TGTGCCAGCAGCCGACAGGGGGGGAACACCATATATTTT. It specifies CASSRQGGNTIYF.